These 17 T cell receptor beta chains came from one sample sequenced in a study of T-cell reconstitution after alpha-beta-depleted transplantation in children. Molecular barcoding with unique molecular identifiers was used for the TCRbeta library. Each CDR3 protein is one row after TCRdb ran MiXCR on the PCR reads. The sample has over 300,000 distinct CDR3 sequences, 10% seen once. The sequences come from PBMCs from the stem cell graft donor, collected from the stem cell graft. The source of these receptors is a human donor who donated a stem cell graft to a child with acute lymphoblastic leukemia.

V usage is TRBV9 and J usage is TRBJ2-7; 14 nucleotides agree with TRBD2. The CDR3 runs to 16 residues. After removal of 0 bases from V and 12 bases from J, the junction contained 11 bases not matched to a gene. Germline CDR1 is SGDLS and CDR2 is YYNGEE. The CDR3 sequence: CASSVGPSGTSGRRYF. The CDR3 nucleotides read TGTGCCAGCAGCGTAGGCCCCTCCGGGACTAGCGGGAGAAGGTACTTC.

The chain recombines TRBV6-2 or TRBV6-3 with TRBJ1-1, with D perhaps matching TRBD1 (5 bases). Trimming pared 5 bases from V and 7 bases from J, leaving 11 bases between. This CDR3 region has 12 residues. Germline V gives CDR1 MNHEY, CDR2 SVGEGT. The CDR3 spells CASSRDGGEAFF. The CDR3 DNA is TGTGCCAGCAGTCGGGACGGAGGTGAAGCTTTCTTT.

The CDR3 sequence: CASSPPRGGGETQYF. The DNA of the CDR3 is TGTGCCAGCAGCCCCCCCCGAGGAGGGGGAGAGACCCAGTACTTC. The rearrangement joins TRBV7-2 to TRBJ2-5; D may match TRBD1 or TRBD2 (6 bases each). Per germline, CDR1 SGHTA and CDR2 FQGNSA. V was trimmed by 5 bases and J by 4 bases, leaving 17 bases between them. The CDR3 totals 15 residues.

The chain carries TRBV7-9 and TRBJ2-3; no clear D gene. Germline assignment: CDR1 SEHNR and CDR2 FQNEAQ (reference sequence). The ends were cut back, 6 bases at V and 2 bases at J, with 15 bases in the middle. This CDR3 comprises 15 residues. CDR3 amino acids: CASRYAYEATDTQYF. The CDR3 nucleotides are TGTGCCAGCAGATATGCCTACGAGGCCACAGATACGCAGTATTTT.

This clonotype came up a few times. V gene TRBV24-1 combines with J gene TRBJ1-4; 10 bases line up with TRBD1. Losses at the gene ends were 3 bases for V and 1 base for J; bases not matched to a gene: 1. CDR1 KGHDR and CDR2 SFDVKD come from the germline V gene. The CDR3 has 16 amino acids. CDR3 residues: CATSDRDRGTNEKLFF. The DNA of the CDR3 is TGTGCCACCAGTGATCGGGACAGGGGAACTAATGAAAAACTGTTTTTT.

This clonotype was seen a single time. The junction departs from the called germline gene at one end, perhaps through a read error. The chain recombines TRBV3-1 with TRBJ2-7; TRBD2 matches 12 bases. Germline values: CDR1 LGHDT, CDR2 YNNKEL (reference sequence). This CDR3 has 19 residues. CDR3 DNA sequence: TGTACCAGCAGTCCCCTAGCGGGAGGGCCAATTAGGAGCTCCTACGAGCAGTACTTC. It specifies CTSSPLAGGPIRSSYEQYF.

This clonotype showed up just a few times. This rearrangement joins TRBV7-2 to TRBJ2-3, with 8 positions matching TRBD2. The CDR3 extends over 15 amino acids. V lost 0 bases, J lost 9 bases, and 8 bases stayed unmatched. Germline values: CDR1 SGHTA, CDR2 FQGNSA. DNA of the CDR3: TGTGCCAGCAGCTTAGCACTAGCGGCTGAGGAAACGCAGTATTTT. This gives the protein CASSLALAAEETQYF.

The rearrangement uses TRBV7-2 and TRBJ2-1; 8 bases map to TRBD2. V dropped 0 bases and J dropped 8; count of bases not matched to a gene: 9. The CDR3 has 16 residues. CDR1 and CDR2 (germline): SGHTA, FQGNSA. CDR3 sequence reads: CASSLAQGSGIYEQFF. In DNA, the CDR3 is TGTGCCAGCAGCTTAGCGCAGGGTAGCGGGATTTATGAGCAGTTCTTC.

This clonotype appeared a few times. The chain carries TRBV27 and TRBJ2-3; D remains unclear. CDR3 length: 14 amino acids. Between the trimmed V and J ends, which lost 3 bases and 2 bases, there was a span of 9 bases. Germline V lookup: CDR1 MNHEY, CDR2 SMNVEV (reference sequence). The CDR3 protein is CASSFFSPTDTQYF. The CDR3 nucleotides are TGTGCCAGCAGTTTTTTTAGCCCCACAGATACGCAGTATTTT.

This rearrangement joins TRBV9 to TRBJ1-1; D is perhaps TRBD1 (6 bases). V was trimmed by 0 bases and J by 5 bases, leaving 11 bases between them. CDR1 and CDR2 from the germline V gene are SGDLS and YYNGEE. The CDR3 sequence is 14 residues long. The CDR3 sequence: CASSVGNRETEAFF. The CDR3 DNA reads as TGTGCCAGCAGCGTAGGGAACAGGGAGACTGAAGCTTTCTTT.

V is TRBV29-1 and J is TRBJ2-5; 11 bases agree with TRBD2. The CDR3 is 14 amino acids. CDR1 is SQVTM, CDR2 ANQGSEA, per germline. Trimming at V came to 5 bases and at J to 7 bases, leaving 9 bases not matched to a gene. The CDR3 nucleotides read TGCAGCGTTCGTGGGACTAGCGGCGTCTTGACCCAGTACTTC. Translating it yields CSVRGTSGVLTQYF.

In its sample, this clonotype was seen many times. The chain links TRBV27 to TRBJ1-1; TRBD1 matches at 11 bases. The CDR3 consists of 15 residues. J was trimmed by 1 base and V by 4 bases; bases with no gene match: 2. CDR1 MNHEY and CDR2 SMNVEV come from the germline V gene (reference sequence). The CDR3 DNA follows: TGTGCCAGCAGTTGGGGGACAGGGGGGAACACTGAAGCTTTCTTT. Its protein product is CASSWGTGGNTEAFF.

The rearrangement uses TRBV2 and TRBJ1-1; D unclear. Trimming pared 0 bases from V and 3 bases from J, leaving 8 bases between. The CDR3 has 14 amino acids. CDR1 SNHLY and CDR2 FYNNEI come from the germline V gene. The CDR3 here is CASSEALRDTEAFF. The CDR3 coding sequence is TGTGCCAGCAGTGAAGCGCTGAGGGACACTGAAGCTTTCTTT.

This clonotype appeared a few times. The V and J genes are TRBV7-9 and TRBJ1-5; D unresolved. This CDR3 spans 14 amino acids. Germline V lookup: CDR1 SEHNR, CDR2 FQNEAQ (reference sequence). V was trimmed by 1 base and J by 5 bases, leaving 9 bases between them. This chain's CDR3 is CASSLGAQDQPQHF. The CDR3 DNA reads TGTGCCAGCAGCTTAGGGGCCCAGGATCAGCCCCAGCATTTT.

This clonotype has just a few counts. The chain employs TRBV5-1 and TRBJ2-4; no reliable D call. Per the germline V gene, CDR1 is SGHRS and CDR2 is YFSETQ. The CDR3 loop spans 15 amino acids. Between the trimmed V and J ends, which lost 1 base and 0 bases, there was a span of 8 bases. Here the CDR3 reads CASSLLGLAKNIQYF. The DNA for the CDR3 is TGCGCCAGCAGCTTGCTGGGGTTAGCCAAAAACATTCAGTACTTC. The whole variable domain, filled in from reference TRBV5-1 and TRBJ2-4, reads KAGVTQTPRYLIKTRGQQVTLSCSPISGHRSVSWYQQTPGQGLQFLFEYFSETQRNKGNFPGRFSGRQFSNSRSEMNVSTLELGDSALYLCASSLLGLAKNIQYFGAGTRLSVL.

This clonotype was counted ten times or more. This chain connects TRBV7-2 to TRBJ2-7, with unresolved D. The CDR3 covers 12 residues. V was cut by 5 bases and J by 4 bases, with 9 bases left in between. The germline V gene has CDR1 SGHTA and CDR2 FQGNSA. CDR3 nucleotide sequence: TGTGCCAGCAGCCCGGCCCATTACGAGCAGTACTTC. Translated, it gives CASSPAHYEQYF.

This clonotype was observed a few times. This CDR3 reads CASSLASGQGNEQFF. For the CDR3, the DNA is TGTGCCAGCAGCTTAGCAAGCGGACAGGGCAATGAGCAGTTCTTC. The chain has TRBV7-9 and TRBJ2-1; the match to TRBD1 covers 8 bases. Germline loops: CDR1 SEHNR, CDR2 FQNEAQ (reference sequence). The CDR3 contains 15 residues. V gave up 0 bases and J gave up 6 bases; unmatched junction bases: 4.